This T cell receptor beta chain emerged from a study of lymphopenia after photon versus proton radiotherapy. Notes on the study in general: Proton therapy kept repertoires fairly stable, unlike photons, which gained effector/memory cells. Authors raise, but do not show, better survival with proton therapy.

Trimming cost V 1 base and J 5 bases, with 9 bases left between them. Per the germline V gene, CDR1 is SGHTA and CDR2 is FQGNSA. The CDR3 totals 14 residues. Measured with immunoSEQ multiplex PCR; TCRdb has only the in-frame clones, and not every one. Counted here are tens of thousands of clones, about four fifths occurring once; the ten biggest clones make up around 2.1%. Regarding this clone: Antigen unknown.

The J gene is TRBJ2-1, the V gene TRBV7-2; the D is unclear. This TCR came from a man aged 55 to 70 with pancreatic cancer. This specimen was peripheral blood, taken from a patient treated with proton-based radiotherapy. In DNA, the CDR3 is TGTGCCAGCAGCTTAGGCAGAACGAACAATGAGCAGTTCTTC. Translating it yields CASSLGRTNNEQFF. Filled out from reference TRBV7-2 and TRBJ2-1, the complete variable domain reads GAGVSQSPSNKVTEKGKDVELRCDPISGHTALYWYRQSLGQGLEFLIYFQGNSAPDKSGLPSDRFSAERTGGSVSTLTIQRTQQEDSAVYLCASSLGRTNNEQFFGPGTRLTVL.